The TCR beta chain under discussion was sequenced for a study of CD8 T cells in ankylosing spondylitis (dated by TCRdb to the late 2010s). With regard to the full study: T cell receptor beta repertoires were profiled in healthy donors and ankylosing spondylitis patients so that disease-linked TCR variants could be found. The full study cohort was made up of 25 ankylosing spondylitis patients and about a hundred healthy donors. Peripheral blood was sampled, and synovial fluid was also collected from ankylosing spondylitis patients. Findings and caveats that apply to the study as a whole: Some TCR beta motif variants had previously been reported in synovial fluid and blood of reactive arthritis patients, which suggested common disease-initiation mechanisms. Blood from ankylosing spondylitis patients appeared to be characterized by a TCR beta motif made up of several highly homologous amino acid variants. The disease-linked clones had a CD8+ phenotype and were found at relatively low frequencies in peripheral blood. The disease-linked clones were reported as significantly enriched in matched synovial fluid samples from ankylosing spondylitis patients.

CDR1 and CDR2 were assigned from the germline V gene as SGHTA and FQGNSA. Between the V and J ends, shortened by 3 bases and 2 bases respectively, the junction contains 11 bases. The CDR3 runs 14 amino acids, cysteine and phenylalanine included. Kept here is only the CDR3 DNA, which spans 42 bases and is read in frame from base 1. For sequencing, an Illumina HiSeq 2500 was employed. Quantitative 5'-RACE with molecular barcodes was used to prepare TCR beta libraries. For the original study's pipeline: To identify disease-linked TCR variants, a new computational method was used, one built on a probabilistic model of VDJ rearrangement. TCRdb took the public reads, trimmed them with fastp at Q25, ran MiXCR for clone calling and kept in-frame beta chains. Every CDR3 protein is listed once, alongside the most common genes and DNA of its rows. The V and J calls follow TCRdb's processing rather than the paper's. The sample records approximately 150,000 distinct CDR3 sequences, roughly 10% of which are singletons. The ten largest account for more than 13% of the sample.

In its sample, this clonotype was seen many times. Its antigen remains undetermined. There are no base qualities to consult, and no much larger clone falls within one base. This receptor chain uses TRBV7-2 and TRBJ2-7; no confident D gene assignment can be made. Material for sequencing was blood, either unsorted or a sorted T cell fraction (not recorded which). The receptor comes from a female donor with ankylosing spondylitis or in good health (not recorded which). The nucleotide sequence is TGTGCCAGCAGCTTTTCGAAAGGGACCTACGAGCAGTACTTC. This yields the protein CASSFSKGTYEQYF.